Each of the 30 T cell receptor beta chains below was sequenced from the same sample in a study of T cell responses to AZD1222 COVID-19 vaccine (dated by TCRdb to the early 2020s). Library construction relied on the immunoSEQ multiplex PCR assay. The source is immuneACCESS, and TCRdb retained only in-frame sequences with V and J called. Part of the clones is not carried over; for the studies checked, unresolved V genes explain less than half of this, and the remainder is unexplained. Across this sample there are just over 90,000 clones, with approximately 90% seen only once. In total, the top ten clones hold over 2% of the sample. The time point label for this specimen denotes: about 28 days (+/-7) after the second vaccine dose. The input for sequencing was peripheral blood, taken 28 days after the second AZD1222 dose. The receptor set was obtained from an adult who received the AZD1222 COVID-19 vaccine.

The V call is TRBV12-3 or TRBV12-4, the J call TRBJ1-4, with D unclear. This CDR3 is built from 13 residues. V lost 7 bases, J lost 0 bases, and 6 bases lay in between. The chain's CDR3 is CASKRATNEKLFF. The DNA for the CDR3 is TGTGCCAGCAAGAGGGCAACTAATGAAAAACTGTTTTTT.

The chain employs TRBV27 and TRBJ1-5; D remains unclear. Germline CDR1 reads MNHEY; CDR2 reads SMNVEV (reference sequence). Trimming removed 0 bases from V and 10 bases from J, with 19 bases in between. CDR3 length: 16 residues. CDR3 nucleotides: TGTGCCAGCAGTTTATCTGGCTCCCCGATTATCACCCCCCAGCATTTT. Amino acids: CASSLSGSPIITPQHF.

The gene calls are TRBV25-1 and TRBJ2-7; TRBD1 matches 7 bases. V was pared by 5 bases and J by 6 bases, with 10 bases of the junction left unmatched. There are 14 residues in the CDR3. Per germline, CDR1 MGHDK and CDR2 SYGVNS. Here the CDR3 DNA reads TGTGCCAGCAGTCAATCAGCCTCAGGGGGCGAGCAGTACTTC. This gives the protein CASSQSASGGEQYF.

This chain links TRBV10-1 with TRBJ1-4; 8 bases align to TRBD1. The CDR3 loop spans 14 amino acids. With V trimmed by 3 bases and J by 8 bases, 5 bases remained unmatched. Germline CDR1 and CDR2: WNHNN and SYGVQD (reference sequence). This CDR3 reads CASSEGQGTEKLFF. DNA for the CDR3: TGCGCCAGCAGTGAAGGACAGGGAACGGAAAAACTGTTTTTT.

The V gene is TRBV5-1, the J gene TRBJ1-1, with a possible D match to TRBD1 (6 bases). Per the germline V gene, CDR1 is SGHRS and CDR2 is YFSETQ. The CDR3 has 14 amino acids. V dropped 5 bases and J dropped 9 bases, with 20 bases sitting between them. The CDR3: CASRVRTATNQAFF. The CDR3 bases are TGCGCCAGCAGGGTGAGGACAGCCACCAACCAAGCTTTCTTT.

The chain couples TRBV30 to TRBJ2-7, with 11 bases that match TRBD2. The CDR3 has 15 residues. The germline gives CDR1 GTSNPN, CDR2 SVGIG (reference sequence). V shed 0 bases, J shed 6 bases, and the junction held 7 bases outside the gene matches. This CDR3 is CAWSVKLAGAGEQYF. DNA of the CDR3: TGTGCCTGGAGTGTAAAACTAGCGGGAGCAGGCGAGCAGTACTTC.

The chain joins TRBV11-2 to TRBJ2-6, with D possibly matching TRBD2 (5 bases). Germline V gene data show CDR1 as SGHAT and CDR2 as FQNNGV. V was shortened by 2 bases and J by 0 bases, with 11 bases between the two germline ends. The CDR3 runs 17 residues. The CDR3 spells CASSLRRVTSGANVLTF. DNA for the CDR3: TGTGCCAGCAGCTTAAGGCGGGTTACCTCTGGGGCCAACGTCCTGACTTTC.

Comment on this clone: Relative to the germline gene, one junction end is altered; a read error may explain this. The chain joins TRBV7-7 to TRBJ2-2, with 14 bases matching TRBD2. There are 16 residues in the CDR3. Germline-derived CDR1 and CDR2 are SSHAT and FNYEAQ (reference sequence). CDR3 nucleotide sequence: TGTGCTAGCAGCCGCGGGACTAGCGGGAGACCCGGGGAGCTGTTTTTT. Its translation is CASSRGTSGRPGELFF. Complete variable domain (other parts from reference TRBV7-7 and TRBJ2-2): GAGVSQSPRYKVTKRGQDVTLRCDPISSHATLYWYQQALGQGPEFLTYFNYEAQPDKSGLPSDRFSAERPEGSISTLTIQRTEQRDSAMYRCASSRGTSGRPGELFFGEGSRLTVL.

J is TRBJ2-2 and V is TRBV9; D unclear. This CDR3 spans 14 amino acids. Germline CDR1 and CDR2: SGDLS and YYNGEE. V was trimmed by 4 bases and J by 6 bases, leaving 13 bases between them. The CDR3 region is CASSPTLGAGELFF. For the CDR3, the DNA is TGTGCCAGCAGCCCAACCCTAGGCGCCGGGGAGCTGTTTTTT.

This sequence joins TRBV7-2 and TRBJ2-1, with TRBD2 identical over 8 bases. This CDR3 region has 17 residues. V trimming: 2 bases; J trimming: 4 bases; junction bases outside the gene matches: 10. The germline CDR1 and CDR2 sequences are SGHTA and FQGNSA. The CDR3 DNA follows: TGTGCCAGCAGCTTAAGAGCTTTTGGCGGGGGGTACAATGAGCAGTTCTTC. Translation gives CASSLRAFGGGYNEQFF.

A note on this clone: Other DNA sequences within the sample encode an identical CDR3. The chain is built from TRBV6-5 and TRBJ1-1, with 11 positions matching TRBD1. This CDR3 region has 15 residues. Germline V gene lookup returns CDR1 MNHEY and CDR2 SVGAGI. The ends lost 0 bases at V and 4 bases at J; junction bases unmatched: 1. CDR3 sequence: CASSYSGTGGTEAFF. The CDR3 coding sequence is TGTGCCAGCAGTTACTCCGGGACAGGGGGCACTGAAGCTTTCTTT.

This clone was counted between two and nine times. J is TRBJ2-3 and V is TRBV3-1 (or the pseudogene TRBV3-2); no clear D. CDR1 and CDR2 (germline): LGHDT, YNNKEL (reference sequence). Trimming stripped 0 bases from V and 1 base from J, with 8 bases between. This CDR3 has 15 amino acids. For the CDR3, the DNA is TGTGCCAGCAGCCAAGATCACAGCGGCACAGATACGCAGTATTTT. It encodes CASSQDHSGTDTQYF.

V usage is TRBV19 and J usage is TRBJ1-1; unclear D gene. Trimming pared 5 bases from V and 9 bases from J, leaving 16 bases between. The CDR3 totals 13 residues. Germline V gene sequence: CDR1 LNHDA, CDR2 SQIVND (reference sequence). The CDR3 region has the DNA TGTGCCAGTAGTGTAACAGTTTCGTTCAAAGCTTTCTTT. Protein: CASSVTVSFKAFF.

The rearrangement joins TRBV19 to TRBJ2-1, with 12 positions matching TRBD1. CDR3 size: 18 residues. CDR1 and CDR2 from the germline V gene are LNHDA and SQIVND (reference sequence). The trim removed 6 bases at V and 7 bases at J, leaving 16 bases unmatched. CDR3 sequence: CASSNPPSGTGGGNEQFF. The CDR3 DNA reads as TGTGCCAGTAGCAACCCTCCCTCCGGGACAGGGGGCGGGAATGAGCAGTTCTTC.

This rearrangement joins TRBV30 to TRBJ1-4, with a possible D match to TRBD1 (5 bases). This CDR3 spans 15 amino acids. Germline lookup yields CDR1 GTSNPN and CDR2 SVGIG (reference sequence). The V and J ends lost 3 bases and 3 bases respectively, with 14 bases between them. Here the CDR3 reads CAWRADSFPNEKLFF. For the CDR3, the DNA is TGTGCCTGGAGGGCAGACAGCTTTCCTAATGAAAAACTGTTTTTT.

J is TRBJ2-1 and V is TRBV10-1; perhaps D is TRBD1 or TRBD2 (5 bases each). Germline V gene data show CDR1 as WNHNN and CDR2 as SYGVQD (reference sequence). Trimming took 3 bases from V and 8 from J, leaving 20 bases between them. The CDR3 loop spans 16 amino acids. The CDR3 DNA sequence: TGCGCCAGCAGTGATCCAGGGACGGAGAAATTCCATGAGCAGTTCTTC. It specifies CASSDPGTEKFHEQFF.

The chain combines TRBV6-5 with TRBJ2-7; TRBD1 is a possible D gene (6 bases). CDR1 is MNHEY and CDR2 is SVGAGI in the germline V gene. V was pared by 6 bases and J by 0 bases, with 15 bases between. This CDR3 contains 15 residues. The chain's CDR3 is CASSQTQGISYEQYF. As DNA, the CDR3 is TGTGCCAGCAGCCAAACACAGGGCATCTCCTACGAGCAGTACTTC.

For this clone: The junction departs from germline at one end; a sequencing error may be responsible. The chain is built from TRBV7-9 and TRBJ1-2; TRBD1 matches at 7 bases. Germline V gene lookup returns CDR1 SEHNR and CDR2 FQNEAQ (reference sequence). The CDR3 is 13 residues long. Written as DNA, the CDR3 is TGTGCCAGCAGCCCCGGGACAGTCCCCACGGGCTCCTTC. Translation: CASSPGTVPTGSF.

This clone was seen a few times. The V and J genes are TRBV5-6 and TRBJ2-4, with unresolved D. Germline V CDR1 and CDR2: SGHDT, YYEEEE. Trimming took off 4 bases at V and 0 bases at J, with 5 bases between the two ends. The CDR3 totals 13 residues. CDR3 in DNA: TGTGCCAGCAGCCTCATAGCCAAAAACATTCAGTACTTC. The encoded protein is CASSLIAKNIQYF.

This chain joins TRBV13 and TRBJ2-1; the match to TRBD2 covers 9 bases. J gave up 6 bases and V 5 bases, and 11 bases lay outside the gene matches. This CDR3 spans 16 amino acids. Germline V CDR1 and CDR2: PRHDT, FYEKMQ (reference sequence). The CDR3: CASSPSGSGGGNEQFF. Here the CDR3 DNA reads TGTGCCAGCAGCCCATCGGGTAGCGGGGGAGGCAATGAGCAGTTCTTC.

This clone was detected only once. This chain joins TRBV12-5 and TRBJ1-2; the D gene is possibly TRBD1 (6 bases). Trimming took 1 base from V and 5 from J, leaving 8 bases between them. Germline CDR1 and CDR2: LGHNT and FRNRAP. CDR3 length: 13 amino acids. As DNA, the CDR3 is TGTGCTAGTGGTTTGGGGACAGTGTATGGCTACACCTTC. Translation gives CASGLGTVYGYTF.

The gene calls are TRBV5-6 and TRBJ2-1, with a tentative D call TRBD2 (7 bases). V was cut by 4 bases and J by 4 bases, with 15 bases left in between. The CDR3 runs 15 residues. The V gene's germline CDR1 is SGHDT and CDR2 YYEEEE. The DNA for the CDR3 is TGTGCCAGCAGCGTAGGGGAGGGGGTATACAATGAGCAGTTCTTC. Its translation is CASSVGEGVYNEQFF. Full variable domain (missing parts from reference TRBV5-6 and TRBJ2-1): DAGVTQSPTHLIKTRGQQVTLRCSPKSGHDTVSWYQQALGQGPQFIFQYYEEEERQRGNFPDRFSGHQFPNYSSELNVNALLLGDSALYLCASSVGEGVYNEQFFGPGTRLTVL.

The genes are TRBV4-2 and TRBJ1-2; 10 positions match TRBD1. The CDR3 spans 14 residues. V lost 4 bases to trimming and J lost 2 bases; unmatched junction nucleotides: 1. Per the germline V gene, CDR1 is LGHNA and CDR2 is YNFKEQ. The CDR3 spells CASSPGQGNYGYTF. For the CDR3, the DNA is TGTGCCAGCAGCCCGGGACAGGGGAACTATGGCTACACCTTC.

This rearrangement joins TRBV7-9 to TRBJ2-6; TRBD1 matches 9 bases. There are 18 residues in the CDR3. Germline CDR1 SEHNR, CDR2 FQNEAQ (reference sequence). Trimming took 3 bases from V and 0 from J; bases not matched to a gene: 6. CDR3 region: CASSLWDRVNSGANVLTF. The CDR3 DNA is TGTGCCAGCAGCTTGTGGGACAGGGTAAACTCTGGGGCCAACGTCCTGACTTTC. The full variable domain, with the rest looked up from reference TRBV7-9 and TRBJ2-6, is DTGVSQNPRHKITKRGQNVTFRCDPISEHNRLYWYRQTLGQGPEFLTYFQNEAQLEKSRLLSDRFSAERPKGSFSTLEIQRTEQGDSAMYLCASSLWDRVNSGANVLTFGAGSRLTVL.

Details on this clone: The same CDR3 is also encoded by other DNA sequences in this sample. The chain joins TRBV7-9 to TRBJ2-1, with unresolved D. CDR3 size: 12 residues. The V end lost 1 base, the J end lost 7 bases, and 5 bases lay between the germline ends. In germline, CDR1 is SEHNR, CDR2 FQNEAQ (reference sequence). CDR3 protein: CASSLGDNEQFF. The CDR3 nucleotides read TGTGCCAGCAGCTTAGGAGATAATGAGCAGTTCTTC.

The chain carries TRBV4-2 and TRBJ2-1, with D possibly TRBD1 on 5 matching bases. CDR3 length: 14 residues. V lost 4 bases and J lost 4, with 11 bases in between. The germline V gene encodes CDR1 LGHNA and CDR2 YNFKEQ. CDR3: CASSLRGSYNEQFF. CDR3 sequence (DNA): TGTGCCAGCAGCCTTAGGGGTTCGTACAATGAGCAGTTCTTC.

The chain carries TRBV11-2 and TRBJ1-2, with D possibly matching TRBD1 (5 bases). Trimming took off 1 base at V and 8 bases at J, with 14 bases between the two ends. Germline loops: CDR1 SGHAT, CDR2 FQNNGV. The CDR3 loop spans 14 amino acids. This CDR3 reads CASSLGDRGEGYTF. In DNA form, the CDR3 reads TGTGCCAGCAGCTTAGGAGATAGGGGTGAAGGCTACACCTTC.

This clone was counted once. The junction differs from germline at one of its ends, possibly a read error. J is TRBJ2-1 and V is TRBV19; D unclear. The CDR3 sequence is 12 residues long. In germline, CDR1 is LNHDA, CDR2 SQIVND (reference sequence). The CDR3 sequence: CATLSRTGPHLF. CDR3 DNA: TGTGCCACCCTGTCCCGGACGGGTCCCCACCTCTTC.

The chain carries TRBV6-1 and TRBJ2-7; TRBD1 agrees at 7 bases. With V trimmed by 3 bases and J by 2 bases, 7 bases remained unmatched. Germline CDR1 and CDR2: MNHNS and SASEGT. The CDR3 spans 15 residues. CDR3 sequence: CASSETGNLPYEQYF. The CDR3 DNA reads as TGTGCCAGCAGTGAGACAGGGAATCTCCCCTACGAGCAGTACTTC.

V is TRBV25-1 and J is TRBJ2-6; no reliable D call. Germline V gene sequence: CDR1 MGHDK, CDR2 SYGVNS. This CDR3 comprises 16 residues. Deletions cut 0 bases from V and 2 bases from J, with 8 bases between. The CDR3 DNA follows: TGTGCCAGCAGTGAATATTGGAGAGCTGGGGCCAACGTCCTGACTTTC. It encodes CASSEYWRAGANVLTF. The full variable domain, completed using reference TRBV25-1 and TRBJ2-6, is EADIYQTPRYLVIGTGKKITLECSQTMGHDKMYWYQQDPGMELHLIHYSYGVNSTEKGDLSSESTVSRIRTEHFPLTLESARPSHTSQYLCASSEYWRAGANVLTFGAGSRLTVL.